Reported below is one T cell receptor (beta chain). TCRdb redid the calling of the 5' RACE reads with MiXCR, one entry per CDR3 protein. The sample lists 45,000 to 50,000 distinct CDR3 sequences; 7.3% were seen once. These data originate in a study of T-cell memory formation after mild COVID-19. Between the trimmed V and J ends, which lost 4 bases and 4 bases, there was a span of 16 bases. This CDR3 is built from 15 residues. Germline values: CDR1 SNHLY, CDR2 FYNNEI. The specimen was PBMCs or a T cell subset sorted from them (not recorded which). The receptor was isolated from a man younger than 35 who had mild COVID-19 (a few samples of this study predate the infection). Cell type and time point are not known. The rearrangement uses TRBV2 and TRBJ2-5, with D perhaps TRBD2 (7 bases). The CDR3 loop is CASSGVGGLGETQYF. CDR3 DNA: TGTGCCAGCAGTGGCGTCGGGGGGCTAGGAGAGACCCAGTACTTC.